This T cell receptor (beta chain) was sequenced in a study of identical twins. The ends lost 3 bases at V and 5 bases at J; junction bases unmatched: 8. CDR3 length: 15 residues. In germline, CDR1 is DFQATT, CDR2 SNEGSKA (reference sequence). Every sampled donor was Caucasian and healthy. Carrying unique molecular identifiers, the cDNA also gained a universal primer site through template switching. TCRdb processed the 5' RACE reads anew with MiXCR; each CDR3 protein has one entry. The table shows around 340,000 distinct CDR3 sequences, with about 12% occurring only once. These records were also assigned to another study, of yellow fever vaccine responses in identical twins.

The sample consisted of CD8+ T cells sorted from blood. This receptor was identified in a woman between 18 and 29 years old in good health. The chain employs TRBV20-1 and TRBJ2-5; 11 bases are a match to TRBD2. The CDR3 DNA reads TGCAGTGCTAGGGTAACTAGCGGGAGAAGGGAGACCCAGTACTTC. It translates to CSARVTSGRRETQYF.